This T cell receptor beta chain was identified in a study of cytomegalovirus exposure and HLA in healthy donors. This cohort consisted of healthy bone marrow donors. Comments on this clone: Antigen unknown.

Trimming took 2 bases from V and 3 from J, leaving 11 bases between them. Germline assignment: CDR1 MNHNY and CDR2 SVGAGI (reference sequence). The CDR3 is 14 amino acids. Whole-study findings and limits: There were reportedly fewer N-insertions in an Asian-associated ancestry cluster than the roughly 700-donor mean, in a later analysis. Specific recognition of CMV antigens was confirmed in vitro for a few chains (all CMV-associated).

Researchers ran the PCR with 60 Vbeta and 13 Jbeta primers. Measured with immunoSEQ multiplex PCR; TCRdb has only the in-frame clones, and not every one. The repertoire holds some 150,000 clones, with over 65% as singletons. The sequence was collected from a woman under 40 in good health and CMV-seronegative. Sequencing input: PBMCs. This chain connects TRBV6-6 to TRBJ2-7; either TRBD1 or TRBD2 may fit D (5 bases each). The CDR3 DNA follows: TGTGCCAGCAGTTACGAATCTGGGGGCTACGAGCAGTACGTC. This translates into CASSYESGGYEQYV.